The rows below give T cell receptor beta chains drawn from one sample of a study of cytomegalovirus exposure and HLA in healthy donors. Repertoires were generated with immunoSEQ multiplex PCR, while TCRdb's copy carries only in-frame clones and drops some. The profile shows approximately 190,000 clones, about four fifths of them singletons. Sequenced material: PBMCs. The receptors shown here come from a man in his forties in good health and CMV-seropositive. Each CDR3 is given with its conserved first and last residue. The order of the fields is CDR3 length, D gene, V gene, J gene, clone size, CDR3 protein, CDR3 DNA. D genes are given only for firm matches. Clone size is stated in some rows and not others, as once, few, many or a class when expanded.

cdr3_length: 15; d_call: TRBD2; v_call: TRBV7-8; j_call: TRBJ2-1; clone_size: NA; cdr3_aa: CASSLVIAGGREQFF; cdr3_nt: TGTGCCAGCAGCTTAGTTATAGCGGGAGGAAGGGAGCAGTTCTTC
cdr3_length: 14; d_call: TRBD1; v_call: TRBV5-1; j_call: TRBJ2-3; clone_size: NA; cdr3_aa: CASLTGDWADTQYF; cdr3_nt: TGCGCCAGTTTGACAGGGGATTGGGCGGATACGCAGTATTTT
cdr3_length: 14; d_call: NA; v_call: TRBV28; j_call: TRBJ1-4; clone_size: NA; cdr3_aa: CASSPGTIAEKLFF; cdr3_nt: TGTGCCAGCAGTCCCGGGACAATAGCGGAAAAACTGTTTTTT
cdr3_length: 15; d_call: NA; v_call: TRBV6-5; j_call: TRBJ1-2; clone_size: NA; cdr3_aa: CASSPTGTLGYGYTF; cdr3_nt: TGTGCCAGCAGCCCTACAGGGACCTTGGGCTATGGCTACACCTTC
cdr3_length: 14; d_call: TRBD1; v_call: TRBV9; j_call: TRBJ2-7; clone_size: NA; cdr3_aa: CASSTGQGRYEQYF; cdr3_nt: TGTGCCAGCAGCACGGGACAGGGACGTTACGAGCAGTACTTC
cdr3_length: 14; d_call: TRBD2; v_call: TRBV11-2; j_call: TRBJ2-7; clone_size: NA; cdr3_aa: CASSLELANYEQYF; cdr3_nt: TGTGCCAGCAGCTTAGAACTAGCGAACTACGAGCAGTACTTC
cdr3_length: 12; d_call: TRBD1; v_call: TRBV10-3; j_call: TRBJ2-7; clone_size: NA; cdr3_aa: CAIRSTGFEQYF; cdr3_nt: TGCGCCATCAGGTCGACAGGGTTCGAGCAGTACTTC
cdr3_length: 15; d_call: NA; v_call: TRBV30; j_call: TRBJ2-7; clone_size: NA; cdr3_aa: CAWRERRSSSYEQYF; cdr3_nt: TGTGCCTGGAGGGAGCGGAGATCCTCCTCCTACGAGCAGTACTTC
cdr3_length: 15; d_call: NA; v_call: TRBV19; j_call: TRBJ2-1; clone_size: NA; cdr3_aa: CATSIGVWRPNEQFF; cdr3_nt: TGTGCCACCTCGATCGGGGTTTGGAGGCCAAATGAGCAGTTCTTC
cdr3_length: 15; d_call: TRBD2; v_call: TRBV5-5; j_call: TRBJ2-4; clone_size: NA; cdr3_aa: CASIIGDGGRNIQYF; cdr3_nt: TGTGCCAGCATCATTGGGGACGGGGGGAGGAACATTCAGTACTTC
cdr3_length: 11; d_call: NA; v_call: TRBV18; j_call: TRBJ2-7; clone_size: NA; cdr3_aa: CASSPTDEQYF; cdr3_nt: TGTGCCAGCTCACCAACGGACGAGCAGTACTTC
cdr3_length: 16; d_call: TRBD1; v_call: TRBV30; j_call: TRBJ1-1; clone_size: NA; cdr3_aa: CAWSPPGQGFRTEAFF; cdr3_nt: TGTGCCTGGAGCCCCCCGGGACAGGGGTTTCGCACTGAAGCTTTCTTT
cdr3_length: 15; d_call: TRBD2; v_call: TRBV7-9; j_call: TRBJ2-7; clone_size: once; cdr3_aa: CSSSSLAGGTYEQYF; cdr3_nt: TGTTCCAGCAGCTCCCTAGCGGGAGGGACCTACGAGCAGTACTTC
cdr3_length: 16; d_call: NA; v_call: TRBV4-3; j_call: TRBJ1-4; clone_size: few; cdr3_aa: CASSSKVAGFNEKLFF; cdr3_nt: TGCGCCAGCAGCTCAAAGGTGGCAGGATTTAATGAAAAACTGTTTTTT
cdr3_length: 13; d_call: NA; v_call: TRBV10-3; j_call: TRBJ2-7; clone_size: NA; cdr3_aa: CAISGEQGVGQYF; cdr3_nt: TGTGCCATCAGTGGGGAACAGGGAGTAGGGCAGTACTTC
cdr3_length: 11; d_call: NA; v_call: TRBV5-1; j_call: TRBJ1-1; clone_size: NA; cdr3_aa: CASSLNGEAFF; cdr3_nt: TGCGCCAGCAGCTTGAACGGTGAAGCTTTCTTT
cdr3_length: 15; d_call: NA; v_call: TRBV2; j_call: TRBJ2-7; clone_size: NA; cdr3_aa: CASSEAGPPDGEQYF; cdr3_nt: TGTGCCAGCAGTGAAGCGGGGCCCCCCGATGGCGAGCAGTACTTC
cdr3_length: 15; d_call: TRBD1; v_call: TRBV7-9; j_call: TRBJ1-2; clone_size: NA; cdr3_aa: CSSSLAGTGVNGYTF; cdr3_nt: TGTTCCAGCAGCTTAGCGGGCACAGGGGTAAATGGCTACACCTTC
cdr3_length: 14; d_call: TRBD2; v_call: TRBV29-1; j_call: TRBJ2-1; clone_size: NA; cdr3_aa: CSVSLAGGGNEQFF; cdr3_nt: TGCAGCGTTTCACTAGCGGGAGGGGGTAATGAGCAGTTCTTC
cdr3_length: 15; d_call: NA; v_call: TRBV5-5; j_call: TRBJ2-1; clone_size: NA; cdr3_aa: CASSFLKGANNEQFF; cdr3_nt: TGTGCCAGCAGCTTTTTGAAGGGAGCTAACAATGAGCAGTTCTTC
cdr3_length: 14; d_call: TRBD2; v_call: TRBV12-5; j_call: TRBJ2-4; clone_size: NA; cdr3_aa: CASGLGGGKNIQYF; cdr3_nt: TGTGCTAGTGGTTTGGGGGGGGGCAAAAACATTCAGTACTTC
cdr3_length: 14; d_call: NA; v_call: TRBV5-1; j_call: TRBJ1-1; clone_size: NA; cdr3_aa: CASSFYRRNTEAFF; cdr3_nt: TGCGCCAGCAGCTTTTACAGGAGGAACACTGAAGCTTTCTTT
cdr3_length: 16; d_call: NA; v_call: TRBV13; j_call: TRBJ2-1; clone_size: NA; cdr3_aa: CASSGRDSRKYNEQFF; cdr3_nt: TGTGCCAGCAGCGGCCGGGACTCCCGAAAGTACAATGAGCAGTTCTTC
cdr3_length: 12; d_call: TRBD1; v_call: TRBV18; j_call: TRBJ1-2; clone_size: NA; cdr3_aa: CASTDRVYGYTF; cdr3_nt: TGTGCCAGCACCGACAGGGTCTATGGCTACACCTTC
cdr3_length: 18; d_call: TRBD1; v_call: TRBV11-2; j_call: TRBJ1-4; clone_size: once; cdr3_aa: CASSLGRQGVRSDEKLFF; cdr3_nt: TGTGCCAGCAGCTTAGGTCGGCAGGGGGTGCGTTCAGATGAAAAACTGTTTTTT
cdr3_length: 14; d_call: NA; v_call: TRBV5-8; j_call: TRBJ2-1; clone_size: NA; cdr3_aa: CASSLGQVVNEQFF; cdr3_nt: TGTGCCAGCAGCTTGGGGCAGGTCGTCAATGAGCAGTTCTTC
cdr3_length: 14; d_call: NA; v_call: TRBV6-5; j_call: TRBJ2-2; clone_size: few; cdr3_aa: CASSPQGLTGELFF; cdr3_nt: TGTGCCAGCAGCCCTCAGGGACTGACCGGGGAGCTGTTTTTT
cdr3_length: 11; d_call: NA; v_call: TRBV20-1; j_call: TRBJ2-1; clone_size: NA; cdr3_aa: CRVARGNEQFF; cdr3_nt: TGCAGGGTGGCCAGGGGCAATGAGCAGTTCTTC
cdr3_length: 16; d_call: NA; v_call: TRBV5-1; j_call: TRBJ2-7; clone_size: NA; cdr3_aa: CASSLEGQTFAYEQYF; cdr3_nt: TGCGCCAGCAGCTTGGAGGGACAAACTTTTGCCTACGAGCAGTACTTC